The 21 T cell receptor beta chains in this list originate from one sample, sequenced in a study of T cell changes during pregnancy in multiple sclerosis. The data were produced by immunoSEQ multiplex PCR, yet TCRdb's version contains in-frame clones alone and is incomplete. The data contain roughly 40,000 clones, approximately 90% of them singletons. The sequencing here drew on CD4+ T cells from peripheral blood mononuclear cells, taken in the third trimester of pregnancy. The receptors originated from a female donor with multiple sclerosis, enrolled in a pregnancy study.

The rearrangement joins TRBV7-9 to TRBJ2-7; a possible D gene is TRBD2 (6 bases). The CDR3 is 14 residues long. Germline V CDR1 and CDR2: SEHNR, FQNEAQ (reference sequence). The germline V and J ends were trimmed by 3 bases and 3 bases, with 12 bases remaining between them. Written as DNA, the CDR3 is TGTGCCAGCAGCTTTGGGGGGTCAAGCTACGAGCAGTACTTC. Amino acid sequence: CASSFGGSSYEQYF.

This clone was detected only once. V and J are TRBV6-1 and TRBJ1-2; D unclear. The length of the CDR3 is 14 residues. In germline, CDR1 is MNHNS, CDR2 SASEGT. Deletions cut 0 bases from V and 8 bases from J, with 13 bases between. CDR3 region: CASSEADSYSGYTF. The DNA of the CDR3 is TGTGCCAGCAGTGAAGCGGACTCCTACTCCGGCTACACCTTC.

This clone has a handful of counts. The chain uses TRBV5-1 and TRBJ2-1; D is uncertain. The CDR3 consists of 14 residues. The ends were cut back, 0 bases at V and 6 bases at J, with 10 bases in the middle. Germline lookup yields CDR1 SGHRS and CDR2 YFSETQ. The chain's CDR3 is CASSLAGGTNEQFF. CDR3 sequence (DNA): TGCGCCAGCAGCTTGGCCGGCGGAACCAATGAGCAGTTCTTC.

In this sample, this clone turned up once. CDR3 sequence (DNA): TGTGCCAGCAGCTTAGGTAGGGGGCGGAAATCTGAAGCTTTCTTT. Protein: CASSLGRGRKSEAFF. The rearrangement links TRBV7-9 to TRBJ1-1, with 7 positions matching TRBD1. V lost 1 base and J lost 6; bases outside the gene matches: 8. The CDR3 is 15 residues long. Germline V gene data show CDR1 as SEHNR and CDR2 as FQNEAQ (reference sequence).

V gene TRBV19 combines with J gene TRBJ2-3, with TRBD2 as a possible D gene (6 bases). The CDR3 contains 14 residues. Per the germline V gene, CDR1 is LNHDA and CDR2 is SQIVND (reference sequence). Trimming removed 3 bases at V and 2 bases at J, with 9 bases between. The chain's CDR3 is CASSIGGTTDTQYF. CDR3 bases: TGTGCCAGTAGTATCGGAGGGACCACAGATACGCAGTATTTT.

This chain uses TRBV7-9 with TRBJ2-1; TRBD2 aligns across 9 bases. Germline V lookup: CDR1 SEHNR, CDR2 FQNEAQ (reference sequence). The CDR3 consists of 15 residues. V shed 5 bases and J 4 bases; nucleotides not matched to a gene: 6. For the CDR3, the DNA is TGTGCCAGCAGCCCTAGCGGGACGAAGTACAATGAGCAGTTCTTC. It specifies CASSPSGTKYNEQFF.

V is TRBV4-1 and J is TRBJ1-1; D perhaps matches TRBD1 (5 bases). The CDR3 totals 13 residues. Germline V gene data show CDR1 as MGHRA and CDR2 as YSYEKL. The V and J ends lost 8 bases and 3 bases respectively, with 13 bases between them. This CDR3 is CASVRGGDTEAFF. The CDR3 region has the DNA TGCGCCAGCGTCCGGGGCGGGGACACTGAAGCTTTCTTT.

The gene calls are TRBV5-4 and TRBJ2-3; D uncertain. Trimming shortened V by 6 bases and J by 2 bases, and 7 bases separated the two germline ends. In germline, CDR1 is SGHNT, CDR2 YYREEE (reference sequence). The CDR3 runs 12 residues. The CDR3 region is CASKHNTDTQYF. The CDR3 nucleotides are TGTGCCAGCAAACACAACACAGATACGCAGTATTTT.

The chain joins TRBV2 to TRBJ2-1, with 14 bases fitting TRBD2. Germline V gives CDR1 SNHLY, CDR2 FYNNEI. The CDR3 sequence is 18 residues long. V shed 4 bases, J shed 8 bases, and the junction held 13 bases outside the gene matches. The CDR3 reads CASSGLAGGPIGLDEQFF. CDR3 DNA sequence: TGTGCCAGCAGTGGACTAGCGGGAGGGCCCATCGGATTGGATGAGCAGTTCTTC.

J is TRBJ2-7 and V is TRBV18; 7 nucleotides align to TRBD1. Trimming removed 2 bases from V and 6 bases from J; junction bases left unmatched: 10. The germline V gene encodes CDR1 KGHSH and CDR2 LQKENI. The length of the CDR3 is 15 residues. In DNA, the CDR3 is TGTGCCAGCTCACCAGGGGGACAGTCGCTCTTCGAGCAGTACTTC. It yields the protein CASSPGGQSLFEQYF.

V usage is TRBV11-2 and J usage is TRBJ2-1, with TRBD2 matching over 8 bases. This CDR3 has 16 residues. The junction had 9 bases not matched to a gene; V was cut back by 5 bases and J by 3 bases. Per germline, CDR1 SGHAT and CDR2 FQNNGV. CDR3 coding DNA: TGTGCCAGCAGCCGGAACAGACTAGCGATCTACAATGAGCAGTTCTTC. Encoded protein: CASSRNRLAIYNEQFF.

This rearrangement joins TRBV19 to TRBJ2-1; the D is unclear. CDR1 and CDR2 from the germline V gene are LNHDA and SQIVND (reference sequence). Trimming removed 3 bases from V and 7 bases from J, with 7 bases in between. The CDR3 runs 12 residues. CDR3 nucleotides: TGTGCCAGTAGTATTGCAGGTAATGAGCAGTTCTTC. Amino acid sequence: CASSIAGNEQFF.

Concerning this clone itself: One end of the junction is discordant with germline, which a read error may explain. The chain links TRBV6-9 to TRBJ2-7; 8 nucleotides match TRBD1. CDR1 is MNHGY, CDR2 SVAAGI, per germline. The CDR3 covers 10 residues. CDR3 sequence: CASSTGTGGF. The CDR3 DNA sequence: TGTGCCAGCAGTACCGGGACAGGAGGCTTC.

This chain joins TRBV28 and TRBJ1-2, with 8 nucleotides matching TRBD1. There are 12 residues in the CDR3. After removal of 9 bases from V and 4 bases from J, the junction contained 4 bases not matched to a gene. Germline assignment: CDR1 MDHEN and CDR2 SYDVKM. CDR3 bases: TGTGCCAGTTCTGGACAGGGCTATGGCTACACCTTC. As protein: CASSGQGYGYTF.

This chain links TRBV18 with TRBJ2-1, with D perhaps matching TRBD2 (5 bases). Trimming took off 2 bases at V and 10 bases at J, with 12 bases between the two ends. There are 13 residues in the CDR3. Germline loops: CDR1 KGHSH, CDR2 LQKENI. CDR3: CASSPNEGGEQFF. The DNA for the CDR3 is TGTGCCAGCTCACCAAACGAGGGTGGAGAGCAGTTCTTC.

V is TRBV4-3 and J is TRBJ2-1; the match to TRBD2 covers 7 bases. V lost 3 bases and J lost 7; bases outside the gene matches: 15. Looked up from germline, CDR1 is LGHNA and CDR2 is YSLEER. The CDR3 is 17 amino acids. Written as DNA, the CDR3 is TGCGCCAGCAGCCACAGGCTAGGGTGGGCGGGAGAGAATGAGCAGTTCTTC. Protein sequence: CASSHRLGWAGENEQFF.

The chain is built from TRBV5-1 and TRBJ2-5, with a weak D call TRBD1 (6 bases). The CDR3 runs to 17 residues. CDR1 SGHRS and CDR2 YFSETQ come from the germline V gene. V lost 0 bases and J 0 bases, leaving 15 bases between the germline ends. The DNA for the CDR3 is TGCGCCAGCAGCTTGGCCCCAGGGGCCCAGTACCAAGAGACCCAGTACTTC. Residues: CASSLAPGAQYQETQYF.

J is TRBJ2-2 and V is TRBV19, with 12 bases lining up with TRBD2. Germline assignment: CDR1 LNHDA and CDR2 SQIVND (reference sequence). The CDR3 length is 16 residues. V shed 5 bases, J shed 2 bases, and the junction held 3 bases outside the gene matches. Here the CDR3 reads CASSLLAGGNTGELFF. CDR3 DNA: TGTGCCAGTAGTCTACTAGCGGGAGGTAACACCGGGGAGCTGTTTTTT.

This rearrangement joins TRBV9 to TRBJ2-3; 12 bases map to TRBD2. Trimming removed 0 bases from V and 4 bases from J; junction bases left unmatched: 6. This CDR3 has 17 amino acids. Per germline, CDR1 SGDLS and CDR2 YYNGEE. CDR3 coding DNA: TGTGCCAGCAGCGTAGACCTAGCGGGAGGGCCCGCAGATACGCAGTATTTT. Its translation: CASSVDLAGGPADTQYF.

The genes are TRBV4-2 and TRBJ2-3; D possibly corresponds to TRBD2 (5 bases). V was trimmed by 1 base and J by 6 bases, leaving 17 bases between them. The CDR3 consists of 16 residues. Germline-derived CDR1 and CDR2 are LGHNA and YNFKEQ. The CDR3 reads CASSQVGGGGGDTQYF. CDR3 DNA sequence: TGTGCCAGCAGCCAAGTCGGAGGTGGAGGCGGGGATACGCAGTATTTT.

The rearrangement joins TRBV7-9 to TRBJ1-1; TRBD1 aligns across 8 bases. There are 14 residues in the CDR3. Germline V gene lookup returns CDR1 SEHNR and CDR2 FQNEAQ (reference sequence). V shed 3 bases, J shed 4 bases, and the junction held 4 bases outside the gene matches. The CDR3 loop reads CASSLSGGPTEAFF. The CDR3 DNA reads TGTGCCAGCAGCTTGTCAGGGGGCCCCACTGAAGCTTTCTTT.